Sequencing of this TCR beta chain was carried out in a study of early T cells in non-severe SARS-CoV-2 infection. Overall study: RNA in bulk from unsorted whole blood was sequenced, and chains were unpaired. Whole-study results and caveats: Private and CD4 specificities were missed by VDJdb matching, which favored anti-spike CD8 responses.

This clonotype was observed a handful of times. Its antigen is unknown. The ends were cut back, 2 bases at V and 8 bases at J, with 10 bases in the middle. The CDR3 consists of 14 residues. Germline V gene data show CDR1 as SGHVS and CDR2 as FQNEAQ. Attachment of unique molecular identifiers to individual cDNA molecules was performed. TCRdb reprocessed the 5' RACE reads with MiXCR, giving one entry per CDR3 protein. The table includes about 90,000 distinct CDR3 sequences, roughly 12% detected once. This clonotype originated in an adult who was a healthcare worker with PCR-confirmed SARS-CoV-2 infection or an uninfected control (not recorded which). Sequencing was performed on whole blood, taken at baseline. The rearrangement links TRBV7-8 to TRBJ1-6; D possibly corresponds to TRBD1 (6 bases). CDR3 nucleotides: TGTGCCAGCAGCTTACGGGACAAGTATTCACCCCTCCACTTT. This codes for CASSLRDKYSPLHF.